This entry is about one T cell receptor (beta chain). Its specific antigen is unknown. Base qualities were left out, and no much larger clone turns up one base away. This entry is derived from a study of blood T cell repertoires in COVID-19 (dated by TCRdb to 2020 to 2022). Background on the whole study: Samples from collaborators originated in the United States, Italy and Spain and spanned both the acute and convalescent phases of COVID-19. The material from the prospective study consisted of cDNA or gDNA derived from T cells, B-cell-depleted T cells, or PBMCs. Deeply sampled blood TCRbeta repertoires from subjects exposed to, actively infected with, or recovered from COVID-19 were included in the dataset. The repertoires were released in a freely available public database meant as a resource for research on the immune response to SARS-CoV-2. Samples were obtained from the ongoing ImmuneRACE study (first 160 participants) and from 1,254 subjects provided by 6 global collaborators. Sample metadata almost always included a de-identified subject ID, COVID-19 status, age in years and sex. Where HLA class I and class II types were available, the types were taken from metadata supplied by the sample provider, not from assay-based typing.

TCRbeta CDR3 regions were amplified from genomic DNA using the immunoSEQ Assay, a bias-controlled multiplex PCR. As for how the authors treated the data: The number of nucleated cells in each sample was estimated from the amplification of reference gene primers within the assay. To quantify the absolute abundance of each unique TCRbeta CDR3 rearrangement, sequence reads were collapsed and filtered. For each sample, productive Simpson clonality was calculated as the square root of Simpson's diversity index across productive rearrangements. Sourced from immuneACCESS, this table was stored by TCRdb with only in-frame sequences that have V and J called. A share of the clones is absent; for the studies checked, an unresolved V gene accounts for under half, and the remainder has no known explanation. V, J and clone size are taken as reported in that table, and D and trimming were inferred from the DNA itself. The sample table shows about 150,000 clones, and around 87% are seen once. The ten largest clones add up to 4% of the sample.

Study-wide conclusions, independent of this receptor: The amount of clinical and demographic metadata varied by source and participant and was provided uncurated.

CDR3 length: 13 amino acids, cysteine to phenylalanine. Just the 39-base CDR3 DNA is kept, in frame starting at base 1. The V and J ends are trimmed by 5 bases and 1 base, leaving 8 bases between them. In the germline V gene, CDR1 corresponds to SGHTA and CDR2 to FQGTGA. Enrolling through a virtual design, the prospective study's participants ranged in age from roughly 18 to 89 years and lived across more than 20 United States geographic areas. In the prospective study, cohorts were assigned on the basis of participant-reported clinical history obtained from a screening survey and a study questionnaire. Exposed participants had been in contact, within 2 weeks of entering the study, with a person who had a PCR-confirmed or clinician-diagnosed case of COVID-19. Each participant in the prospective study had whole blood, serum and a nasopharyngeal or oropharyngeal swab collected by mobile phlebotomists. Over a 2-month period, participants in the prospective study had the option of providing additional blood draws and questionnaires. Blood samples from the prospective study were shipped frozen or at room temperature prior to DNA extraction.

The rearrangement combines TRBV7-3 with TRBJ1-1; TRBD1 is possibly the D segment (5 matching bases). Material for sequencing was PBMCs or T cells enriched from blood (not recorded which). This clonotype originated in a woman aged 40-49 years who had been exposed to COVID-19. The CDR3 in this case is CASSITGNTEAFF. The nucleotides are TGTGCCAGCAGCATCACAGGGAACACTGAAGCTTTCTTT.